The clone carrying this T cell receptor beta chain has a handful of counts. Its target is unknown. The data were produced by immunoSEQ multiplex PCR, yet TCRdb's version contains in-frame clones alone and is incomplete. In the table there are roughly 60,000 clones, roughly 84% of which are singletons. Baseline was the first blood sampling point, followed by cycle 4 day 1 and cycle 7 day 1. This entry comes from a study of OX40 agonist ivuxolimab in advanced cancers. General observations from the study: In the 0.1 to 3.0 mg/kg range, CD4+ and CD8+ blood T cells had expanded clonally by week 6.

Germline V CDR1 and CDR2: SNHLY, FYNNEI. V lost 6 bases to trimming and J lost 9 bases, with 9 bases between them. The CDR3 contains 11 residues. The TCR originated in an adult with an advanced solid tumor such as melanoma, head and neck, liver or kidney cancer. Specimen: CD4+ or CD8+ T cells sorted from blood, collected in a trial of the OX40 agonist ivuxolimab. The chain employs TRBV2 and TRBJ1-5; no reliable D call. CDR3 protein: CASRTMGPQHF. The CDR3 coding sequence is TGTGCCAGCAGAACCATGGGGCCCCAGCATTTT.